This is a list of T cell receptor beta chains from one sample in a study of shared clonotypes between healthy human individuals. The protocol was immunoSEQ multiplex PCR, while the TCRdb copy is restricted to in-frame clones and leaves out a portion. This table holds millions of clones, around 93% found once. The sequenced sample was naive CD8+ T cells from PBMCs. These receptor sequences come from a man in his late teens or twenties in good health. Some clones in this sample may be carry-over from other donors' samples. The CDR3 runs from the conserved cysteine through the conserved F or W. D genes are given only for firm matches. The listing skips clone size in some rows; elsewhere it reads once, few, many or a size class.

CASSQGLAGGNEQFF,TGCGCCAGCAGCCAGGGGCTAGCGGGGGGCAATGAGCAGTTCTTC,.,15,TRBD2,TRBJ2-1,TRBV4-3
CASTSGQRSDTEAFF,TGTGCCAGCACCTCAGGGCAACGGTCGGACACTGAAGCTTTCTTT,.,15,.,TRBJ1-1,TRBV28
CGGQGSEAFF,TGCGGAGGACAGGGAAGTGAAGCTTTCTTT,.,10,TRBD1,TRBJ1-1,TRBV29-1
CASSPGSYTGELFF,TGTGCCAGCAGCCCCGGGTCCTACACCGGGGAGCTGTTTTTT,.,14,.,TRBJ2-2,TRBV7-9
CASSFPFRQWDTKANTQYF,TGTGCCAGCAGTTTCCCCTTCCGGCAGTGGGACACCAAGGCGAATACGCAGTATTTT,.,19,.,TRBJ2-3,TRBV27
CASRLAGPPSYNEQFF,TGTGCCAGCAGACTAGCGGGACCCCCCTCCTACAATGAGCAGTTCTTC,.,16,TRBD2,TRBJ2-1,TRBV2
CASSPRNYEQYF,TGCGCCAGCAGTCCCCGGAACTACGAGCAGTACTTC,.,12,.,TRBJ2-7,TRBV10-2
CASSPRPRETYEQYF,TGCGCCAGCAGCCCTCGTCCGCGGGAGACCTACGAGCAGTACTTC,.,15,TRBD2,TRBJ2-7,TRBV4-1
CASSTVAGGGYEQYF,TGTGCCAGTAGTACGGTGGCAGGGGGCGGCTACGAGCAGTACTTC,.,15,TRBD1,TRBJ2-7,TRBV19
CASSLASGYNEQFF,TGTGCCAGCAGCTTGGCTTCGGGGTACAATGAGCAGTTCTTC,.,14,.,TRBJ2-1,TRBV5-8
CATSRDGMANTEAFF,TGTGCCACCAGCAGAGACGGGATGGCGAACACTGAAGCTTTCTTT,.,15,.,TRBJ1-1,TRBV15
CASSLGVRIMNTEAFF,TGTGCCAGCAGCTTGGGAGTCCGGATAATGAACACTGAAGCTTTCTTT,once,16,.,TRBJ1-1,TRBV5-8
CASSSRRKLNTEAFF,TGTGCCAGCAGTTCGCGACGGAAACTGAACACTGAAGCTTTCTTT,.,15,.,TRBJ1-1,TRBV28
CASMAGLVSTDTQYF,TGTGCCAGCATGGCTGGACTGGTTAGCACAGATACGCAGTATTTT,.,15,.,TRBJ2-3,TRBV27
CASSSGLDAYEQYF,TGTGCCAGCAGTTCGGGACTCGACGCGTACGAGCAGTACTTC,.,14,.,TRBJ2-7,TRBV6-5
CASSVVPGPHEQYF,TGTGCCAGCAGCGTAGTACCGGGACCCCACGAGCAGTACTTC,.,14,.,TRBJ2-7,TRBV9
CASSKGRRDIQYF,TGTGCCAGCAGCAAGGGTCGGCGGGACATTCAGTACTTC,.,13,.,TRBJ2-4,TRBV21-1
CAWRGLAASYEQYF,TGTGCCTGGAGGGGACTAGCGGCTTCCTACGAGCAGTACTTC,.,14,TRBD2,TRBJ2-7,TRBV30
CASSPVGEQGMNTEAFF,TGTGCCAGCAGCCCGGTGGGCGAACAGGGCATGAACACTGAAGCTTTCTTT,.,17,.,TRBJ1-1,TRBV13
CASSQGTGGIYGYTF,TGCGCCAGCAGCCAAGGGACAGGGGGAATCTATGGCTACACCTTC,.,15,TRBD1,TRBJ1-2,TRBV4-3
CASSLIAAETYEQYF,TGTGCCAGCAGCCTAATAGCGGCTGAGACCTACGAGCAGTACTTC,.,15,.,TRBJ2-7,TRBV28
CATSRDQSLNQPQHF,TGTGCCACCAGCAGAGATCAGTCACTTAATCAGCCCCAGCATTTT,.,15,.,TRBJ1-5,TRBV15
CASSVEGLSTDTQYF,TGTGCCAGCAGCGTAGAAGGGCTGAGCACAGATACGCAGTATTTT,.,15,.,TRBJ2-3,TRBV9
CASSLKGGTGELFF,TGTGCCAGCAGTTTGAAGGGTGGCACCGGGGAGCTGTTTTTT,.,14,.,TRBJ2-2,TRBV28
CASSPGPYEQYF,TGTGCCAGCAGTCCCGGACCTTACGAGCAGTACTTC,.,12,.,TRBJ2-7,TRBV6-5
CASSYSIAGAHEQYF,TGTGCCAGCAGTTACTCGATAGCGGGAGCGCACGAGCAGTACTTC,.,15,TRBD2,TRBJ2-7,TRBV6-5
CASSLRPGSLYEQYF,TGTGCCAGCAGCTTAAGGCCCGGCTCGTTGTACGAGCAGTACTTC,.,15,.,TRBJ2-7,TRBV7-3
CASSPSGRFDYEQYF,TGTGCCAGCAGCCCGAGCGGGAGGTTCGACTACGAGCAGTACTTC,.,15,TRBD2,TRBJ2-7,TRBV9
CASSQFLADPGQEQYF,TGCGCCAGCAGCCAATTCCTAGCGGACCCTGGCCAGGAGCAGTACTTC,.,16,TRBD2,TRBJ2-7,TRBV4-3
CASSVNRDTRGNTIYF,TGTGCCAGCAGCGTGAACCGGGACACCCGTGGAAACACCATATATTTT,.,16,.,TRBJ1-3,TRBV9
CASSLVQGAYNEQFF,TGTGCCAGTAGTCTGGTACAGGGGGCCTACAATGAGCAGTTCTTC,.,15,TRBD1,TRBJ2-1,TRBV19
CASSPWIGNTEAFF,TGTGCCAGCAGCCCTTGGATCGGGAACACTGAAGCTTTCTTT,.,14,.,TRBJ1-1,TRBV7-9
CSALWDNEQFF,TGCAGTGCTCTATGGGACAATGAGCAGTTCTTC,.,11,.,TRBJ2-1,TRBV20-1
CASSRGTSGFQETQYF,TGTGCCAGCAGCCGAGGGACTAGCGGGTTCCAAGAGACCCAGTACTTC,.,16,TRBD2,TRBJ2-5,TRBV4-2
CASSWRAGAKNIQYF,TGTGCCAGCAGTTGGAGGGCGGGAGCCAAAAACATTCAGTACTTC,once,15,.,TRBJ2-4,TRBV28
CASSDRDTWYEQYF,TGTGCCAGCAGTGACCGGGACACCTGGTACGAGCAGTACTTC,.,14,.,TRBJ2-7,TRBV6-1
CASSSAGGNTEAFF,TGTGCCAGCAGTTCCGCGGGGGGGAACACTGAAGCTTTCTTT,few,14,.,TRBJ1-1,TRBV28
CASMSSLVELFF,TGTGCCAGCATGTCCAGTCTGGTGGAGCTGTTTTTT,.,12,.,TRBJ2-2,TRBV7-8
CASNPKTSGKTDTQYF,TGTGCCAGCAATCCTAAGACTAGCGGGAAAACAGATACGCAGTATTTT,.,16,TRBD2,TRBJ2-3,TRBV2
CASSISPIITQNTEAFF,TGTGCCAGTAGTATTAGTCCCATCATCACGCAGAACACTGAAGCTTTCTTT,.,17,.,TRBJ1-1,TRBV19
CASSWGSAYEQYF,TGTGCCAGCAGCTGGGGCAGTGCCTACGAGCAGTACTTC,.,13,.,TRBJ2-7,TRBV27
CAISESYISGRGETQYF,TGTGCCATCAGTGAGTCGTATATTAGCGGGAGAGGAGAGACCCAGTACTTC,.,17,TRBD2,TRBJ2-5,TRBV10-3
CASSYTQTGLREKLFF,TGTGCCAGCAGCTACACCCAGACAGGGCTAAGGGAAAAACTGTTTTTT,.,16,TRBD1,TRBJ1-4,TRBV28
CASSSDGLAGVNEQFF,TGTGCCAGCAGTTCAGATGGACTAGCGGGAGTCAATGAGCAGTTCTTC,.,16,TRBD2,TRBJ2-1,TRBV28